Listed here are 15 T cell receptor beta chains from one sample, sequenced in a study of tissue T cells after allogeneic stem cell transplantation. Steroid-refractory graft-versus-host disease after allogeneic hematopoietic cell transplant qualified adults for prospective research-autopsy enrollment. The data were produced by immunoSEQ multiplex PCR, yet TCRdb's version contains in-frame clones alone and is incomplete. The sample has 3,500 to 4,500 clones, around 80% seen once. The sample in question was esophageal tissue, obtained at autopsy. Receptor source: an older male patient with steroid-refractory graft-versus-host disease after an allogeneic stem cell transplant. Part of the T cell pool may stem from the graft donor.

The CDR3 here is CAITGELNQPQHF. The CDR3 coding sequence is TGTGCCATCACAGGGGAGCTCAATCAGCCCCAGCATTTT. This rearrangement joins TRBV10-3 to TRBJ1-5; D might be TRBD1 (6 bases). In germline, CDR1 is ENHRY, CDR2 SYGVKD. This CDR3 spans 13 amino acids. V was clipped by 7 bases and J by 3 bases, with 10 bases between them.

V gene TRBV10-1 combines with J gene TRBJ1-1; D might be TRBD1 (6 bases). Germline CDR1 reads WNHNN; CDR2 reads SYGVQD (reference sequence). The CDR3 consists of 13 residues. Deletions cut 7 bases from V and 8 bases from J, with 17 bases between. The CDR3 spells CASKLEGEGEAFF. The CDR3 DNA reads TGCGCCAGCAAACTGGAGGGGGAGGGGGAAGCTTTCTTT.

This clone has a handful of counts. CDR3 nucleotide sequence: TGTGCCAGCAGATGGGGGACGGGCGGCTACACCTTC. It specifies CASRWGTGGYTF. This chain links TRBV5-6 with TRBJ1-2; D possibly corresponds to TRBD1 (5 bases). Trimming stripped 5 bases from V and 8 bases from J, with 13 bases between. Germline values: CDR1 SGHDT, CDR2 YYEEEE. The CDR3 length is 12 residues.

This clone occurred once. This CDR3 is CASSSRRTNEKLFF. CDR3 sequence (DNA): TGTGCCAGCAGTTCCCGACGAACAAATGAAAAACTGTTTTTT. The chain recombines TRBV27 with TRBJ1-4; D uncertain. The CDR3 loop spans 14 amino acids. V was clipped by 4 bases and J by 5 bases, with 11 bases between them. Germline CDR1 MNHEY, CDR2 SMNVEV (reference sequence).

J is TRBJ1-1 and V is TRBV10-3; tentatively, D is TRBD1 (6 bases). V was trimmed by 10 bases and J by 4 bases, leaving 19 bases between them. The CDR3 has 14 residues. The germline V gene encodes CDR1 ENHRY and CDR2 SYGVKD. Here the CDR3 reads CATIRNREGTEAFF. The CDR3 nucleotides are TGTGCCACCATAAGAAACAGGGAGGGCACTGAAGCTTTCTTT.

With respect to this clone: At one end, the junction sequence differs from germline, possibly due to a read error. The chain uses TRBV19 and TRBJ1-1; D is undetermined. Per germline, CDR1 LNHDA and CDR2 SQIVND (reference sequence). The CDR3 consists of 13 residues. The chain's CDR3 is CASSIQALGESFF. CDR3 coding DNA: TGTGCCAGTAGTATACAGGCGCTGGGTGAATCTTTCTTT.

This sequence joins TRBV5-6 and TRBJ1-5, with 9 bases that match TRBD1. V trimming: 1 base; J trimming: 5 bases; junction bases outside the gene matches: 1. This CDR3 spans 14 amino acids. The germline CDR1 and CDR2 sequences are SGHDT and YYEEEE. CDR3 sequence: CASSLTGGYQPQHF. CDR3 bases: TGTGCCAGCAGCTTGACAGGGGGCTATCAGCCCCAGCATTTT.

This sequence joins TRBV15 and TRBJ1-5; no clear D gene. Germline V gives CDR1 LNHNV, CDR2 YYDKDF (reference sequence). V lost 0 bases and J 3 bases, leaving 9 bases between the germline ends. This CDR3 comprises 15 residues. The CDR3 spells CATSREGGFNQPQHF. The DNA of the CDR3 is TGTGCCACCAGCAGAGAAGGAGGGTTCAATCAGCCCCAGCATTTT.

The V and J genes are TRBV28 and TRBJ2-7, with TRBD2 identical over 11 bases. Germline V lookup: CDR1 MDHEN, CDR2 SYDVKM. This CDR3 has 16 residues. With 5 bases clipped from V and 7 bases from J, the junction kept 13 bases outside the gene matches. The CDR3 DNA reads TGTGCCAGCAGTCCGCCCCCAGATAGCGGGGGGGAAGAGCAGTACTTC. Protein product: CASSPPPDSGGEEQYF. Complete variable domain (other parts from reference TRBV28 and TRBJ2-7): DVKVTQSSRYLVKRTGEKVFLECVQDMDHENMFWYRQDPGLGLRLIYFSYDVKMKEKGDIPEGYSVSREKKERFSLILESASTNQTSMYLCASSPPPDSGGEEQYFGPGTRLTVT.

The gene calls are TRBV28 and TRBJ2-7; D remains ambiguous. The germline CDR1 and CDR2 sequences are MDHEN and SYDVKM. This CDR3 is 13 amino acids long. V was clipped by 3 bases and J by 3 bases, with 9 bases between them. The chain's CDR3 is CASSFAVIYEQYF. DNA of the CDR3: TGTGCCAGCAGTTTCGCGGTAATCTACGAGCAGTACTTC. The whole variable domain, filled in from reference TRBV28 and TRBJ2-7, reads DVKVTQSSRYLVKRTGEKVFLECVQDMDHENMFWYRQDPGLGLRLIYFSYDVKMKEKGDIPEGYSVSREKKERFSLILESASTNQTSMYLCASSFAVIYEQYFGPGTRLTVT.

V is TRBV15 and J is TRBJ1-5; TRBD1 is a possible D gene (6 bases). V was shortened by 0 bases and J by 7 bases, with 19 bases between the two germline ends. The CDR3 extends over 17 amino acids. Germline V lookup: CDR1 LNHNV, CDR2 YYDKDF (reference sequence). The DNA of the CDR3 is TGTGCCACCAGCAGAGATTACCGGGACATCGGCGGCCAGCCCCAGCATTTT. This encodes CATSRDYRDIGGQPQHF.

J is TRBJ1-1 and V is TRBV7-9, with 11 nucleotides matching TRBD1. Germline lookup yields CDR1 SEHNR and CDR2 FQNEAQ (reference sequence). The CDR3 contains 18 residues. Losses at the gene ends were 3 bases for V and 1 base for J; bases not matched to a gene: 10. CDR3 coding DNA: TGTGCCAGCAGCTTCCCACCGGGACAGGGGGTGGGGAACACTGAAGCTTTCTTT. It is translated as CASSFPPGQGVGNTEAFF.

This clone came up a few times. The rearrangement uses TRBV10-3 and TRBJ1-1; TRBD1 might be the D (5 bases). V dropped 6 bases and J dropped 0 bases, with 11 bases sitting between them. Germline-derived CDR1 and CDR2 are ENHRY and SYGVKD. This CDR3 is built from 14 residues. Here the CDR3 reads CAIRRQSMNTEAFF. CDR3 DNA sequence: TGTGCCATCAGGAGACAGAGCATGAACACTGAAGCTTTCTTT.

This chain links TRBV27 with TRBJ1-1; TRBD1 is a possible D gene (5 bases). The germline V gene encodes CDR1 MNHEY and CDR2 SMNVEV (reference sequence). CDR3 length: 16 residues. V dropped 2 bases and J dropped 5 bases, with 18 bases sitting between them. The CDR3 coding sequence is TGTGCCAGCAGTTTACTCAATCAGGGAATACGAACTGAAGCTTTCTTT. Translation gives CASSLLNQGIRTEAFF.

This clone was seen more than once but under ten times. CDR3 amino acids: CATRLAGVTGELFF. DNA of the CDR3: TGTGCCACGCGACTAGCGGGGGTCACCGGGGAGCTGTTTTTT. The chain carries TRBV19 and TRBJ2-2, with 12 bases identical to TRBD2. The CDR3 length is 14 residues. Germline values: CDR1 LNHDA, CDR2 SQIVND (reference sequence). J lost 4 bases, V lost 10 bases, and 4 bases had no gene match.